The following is a T cell receptor beta chain sequence with its context. What it binds is not known. Germline values: CDR1 MGHRA, CDR2 YSYEKL. The CDR3 length is 16 residues. Trimming pared 2 bases from V and 6 bases from J, leaving 17 bases between. The protocol was immunoSEQ multiplex PCR, while the TCRdb copy is restricted to in-frame clones and leaves out a portion. The sample contains about 120,000 clones, about 80% of which appear only once. This record comes from a study of radiotherapy plus CTLA-4 blockade in lung cancer. The overall study: Objective responses were recorded in roughly 17% of patients, with disease control recorded in 25% to 35%.

The study's findings and limits: In blood, early T cell clone dynamics reportedly predicted response best, together with interferon-beta. TCR clones from tumors expanded in blood after radiotherapy plus ipilimumab.

This receptor was taken from a human donor with non-small cell lung cancer that progressed on radiotherapy plus ipilimumab. Some clones in this sample may be carry-over from other donors' samples. Sequencing used peripheral blood, obtained from a patient treated with radiotherapy plus ipilimumab. The gene calls are TRBV4-1 and TRBJ1-5; D is possibly TRBD1 (6 bases). CDR3 protein: CASSQNVFRGSQPQHF. For the CDR3, the DNA is TGCGCCAGCAGCCAAAACGTTTTCAGGGGCAGTCAGCCCCAGCATTTT.